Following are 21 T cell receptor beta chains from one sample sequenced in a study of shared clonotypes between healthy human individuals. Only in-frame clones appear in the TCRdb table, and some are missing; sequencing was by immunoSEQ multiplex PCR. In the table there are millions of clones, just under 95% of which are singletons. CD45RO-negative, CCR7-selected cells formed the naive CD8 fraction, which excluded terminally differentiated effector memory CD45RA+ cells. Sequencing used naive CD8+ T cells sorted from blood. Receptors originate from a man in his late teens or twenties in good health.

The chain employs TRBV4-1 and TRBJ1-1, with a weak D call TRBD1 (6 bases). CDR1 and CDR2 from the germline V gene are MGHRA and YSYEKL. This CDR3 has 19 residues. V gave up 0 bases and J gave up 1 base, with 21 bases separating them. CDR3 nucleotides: TGCGCCAGCAGCCAAGATCCCACAGGGTCTCTTTCTCGGAACACTGAAGCTTTCTTT. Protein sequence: CASSQDPTGSLSRNTEAFF.

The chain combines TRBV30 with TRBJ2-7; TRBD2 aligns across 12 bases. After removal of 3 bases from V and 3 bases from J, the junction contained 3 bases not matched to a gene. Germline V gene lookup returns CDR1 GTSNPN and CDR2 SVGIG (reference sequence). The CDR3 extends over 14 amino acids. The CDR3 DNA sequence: TGTGCCTGGAGCTGGGGACTAGCGGGCTACGAGCAGTACTTC. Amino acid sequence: CAWSWGLAGYEQYF.

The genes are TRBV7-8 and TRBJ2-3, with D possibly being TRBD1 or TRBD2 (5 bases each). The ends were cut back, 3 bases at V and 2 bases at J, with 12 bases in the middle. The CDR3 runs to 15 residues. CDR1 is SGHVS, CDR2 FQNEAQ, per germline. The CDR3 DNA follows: TGTGCCAGCAGCTTTTGGGGGACGTACACAGATACGCAGTATTTT. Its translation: CASSFWGTYTDTQYF. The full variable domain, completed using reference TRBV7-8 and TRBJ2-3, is GAGVSQSPRYKVAKRGQDVALRCDPISGHVSLFWYQQALGQGPEFLTYFQNEAQLDKSGLPSDRFFAERPEGSVSTLKIQRTQQEDSAVYLCASSFWGTYTDTQYFGPGTRLTVL.

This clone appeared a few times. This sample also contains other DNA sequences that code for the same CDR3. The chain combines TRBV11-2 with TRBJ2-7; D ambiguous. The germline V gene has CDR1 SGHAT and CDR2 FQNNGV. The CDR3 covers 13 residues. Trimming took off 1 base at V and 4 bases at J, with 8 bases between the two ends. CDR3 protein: CASSLGLPYEQYF. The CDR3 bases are TGTGCCAGCAGCTTAGGGCTCCCGTACGAGCAGTACTTC.

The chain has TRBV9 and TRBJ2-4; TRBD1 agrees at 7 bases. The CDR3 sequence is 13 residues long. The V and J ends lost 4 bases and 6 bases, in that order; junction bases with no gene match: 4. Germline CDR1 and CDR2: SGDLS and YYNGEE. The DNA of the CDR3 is TGTGCCAGCAGCCCCGGGACAGCAAACATTCAGTACTTC. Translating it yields CASSPGTANIQYF. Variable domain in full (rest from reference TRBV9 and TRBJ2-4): DSGVTQTPKHLITATGQRVTLRCSPRSGDLSVYWYQQSLDQGLQFLIQYYNGEERAKGNILERFSAQQFPDLHSELNLSSLELGDSALYFCASSPGTANIQYFGAGTRLSVL.

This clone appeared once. This CDR3 is CASSLGASLSYNEQFF. The DNA for the CDR3 is TGTGCCAGCAGCTTAGGAGCAAGCCTCTCCTACAATGAGCAGTTCTTC. The gene calls are TRBV11-3 and TRBJ2-1; D ambiguous. CDR3 size: 16 residues. Germline CDR1 reads SGHNT; CDR2 reads YENEEA. V was clipped by 1 base and J by 0 bases, with 10 bases between them.

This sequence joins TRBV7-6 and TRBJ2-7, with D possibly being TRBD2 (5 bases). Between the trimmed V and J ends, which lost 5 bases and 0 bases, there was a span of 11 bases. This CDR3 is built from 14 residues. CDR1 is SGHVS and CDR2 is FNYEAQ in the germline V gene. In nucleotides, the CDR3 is TGTGCCAGCAGCCCTCGCGGAGGCTCCTACGAGCAGTACTTC. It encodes CASSPRGGSYEQYF.

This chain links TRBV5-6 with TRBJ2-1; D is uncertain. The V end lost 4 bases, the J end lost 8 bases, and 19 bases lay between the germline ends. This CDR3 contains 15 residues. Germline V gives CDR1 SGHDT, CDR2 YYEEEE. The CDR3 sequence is CASSAVDASMDEQFF. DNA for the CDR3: TGTGCCAGCAGCGCAGTAGACGCCAGTATGGATGAGCAGTTCTTC.

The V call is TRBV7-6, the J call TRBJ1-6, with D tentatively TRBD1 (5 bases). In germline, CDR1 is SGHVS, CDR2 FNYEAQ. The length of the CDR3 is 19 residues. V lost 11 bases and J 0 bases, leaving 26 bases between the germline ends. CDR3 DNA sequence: TGTGCCCCGCTCCTCGGGACCGCCGTTTTAAGCTCCTATAATTCACCCCTCCACTTT. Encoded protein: CAPLLGTAVLSSYNSPLHF. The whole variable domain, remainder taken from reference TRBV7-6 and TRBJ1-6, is GAGVSQSPRYKVTKRGQDVALRCDPISGHVSLYWYRQALGQGPEFLTYFNYEAQQDKSGLPNDRFSAERPEGSISTLTIQRTEQRDSAMYRCAPLLGTAVLSSYNSPLHFGNGTRLTVT.

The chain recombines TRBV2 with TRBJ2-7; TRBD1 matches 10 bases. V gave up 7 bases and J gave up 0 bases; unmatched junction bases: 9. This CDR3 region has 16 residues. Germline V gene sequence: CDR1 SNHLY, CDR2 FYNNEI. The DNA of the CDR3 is TGTGCCAGCATTATCACCGGGACAGGGGCCTCCTACGAGCAGTACTTC. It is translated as CASIITGTGASYEQYF.

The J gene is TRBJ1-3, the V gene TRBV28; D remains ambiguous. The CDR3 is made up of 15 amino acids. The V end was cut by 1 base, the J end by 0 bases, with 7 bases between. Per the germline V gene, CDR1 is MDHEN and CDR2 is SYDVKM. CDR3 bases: TGTGCCAGCAGTTTATTGGTTCCCTCTGGAAACACCATATATTTT. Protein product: CASSLLVPSGNTIYF.

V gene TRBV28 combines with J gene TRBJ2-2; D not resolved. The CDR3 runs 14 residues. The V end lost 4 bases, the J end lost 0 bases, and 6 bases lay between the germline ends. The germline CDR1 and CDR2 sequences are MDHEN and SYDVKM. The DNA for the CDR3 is TGTGCCAGCAGTTACCTATCGAACACCGGGGAGCTGTTTTTT. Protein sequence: CASSYLSNTGELFF. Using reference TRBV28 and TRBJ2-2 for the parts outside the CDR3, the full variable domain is DVKVTQSSRYLVKRTGEKVFLECVQDMDHENMFWYRQDPGLGLRLIYFSYDVKMKEKGDIPEGYSVSREKKERFSLILESASTNQTSMYLCASSYLSNTGELFFGEGSRLTVL.

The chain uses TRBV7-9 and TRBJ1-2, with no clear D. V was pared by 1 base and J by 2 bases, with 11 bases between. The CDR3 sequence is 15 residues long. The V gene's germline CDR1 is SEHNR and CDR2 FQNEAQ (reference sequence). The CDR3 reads CASSLVTGSNYGYTF. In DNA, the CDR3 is TGTGCCAGCAGCTTAGTTACGGGATCAAACTATGGCTACACCTTC.

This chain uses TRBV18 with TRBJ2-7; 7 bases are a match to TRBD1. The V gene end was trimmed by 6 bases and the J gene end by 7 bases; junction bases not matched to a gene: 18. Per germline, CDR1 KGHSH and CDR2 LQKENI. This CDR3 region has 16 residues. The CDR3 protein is CASSQGDGPSLEEQYF. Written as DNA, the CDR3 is TGTGCCAGCTCGCAGGGGGACGGACCTTCCCTGGAAGAGCAGTACTTC.

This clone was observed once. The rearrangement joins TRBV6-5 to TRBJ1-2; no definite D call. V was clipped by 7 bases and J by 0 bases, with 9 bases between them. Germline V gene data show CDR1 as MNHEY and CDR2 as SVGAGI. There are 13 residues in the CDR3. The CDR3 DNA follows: TGTGCCAGCACCTCCGGGTCTAACTATGGCTACACCTTC. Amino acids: CASTSGSNYGYTF.

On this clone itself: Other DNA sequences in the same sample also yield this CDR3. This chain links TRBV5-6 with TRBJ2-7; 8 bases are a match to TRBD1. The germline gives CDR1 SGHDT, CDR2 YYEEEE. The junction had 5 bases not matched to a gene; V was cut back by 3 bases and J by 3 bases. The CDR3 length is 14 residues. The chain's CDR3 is CASSSGTGFYEQYF. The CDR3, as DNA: TGTGCCAGCAGCTCCGGGACAGGATTCTACGAGCAGTACTTC.

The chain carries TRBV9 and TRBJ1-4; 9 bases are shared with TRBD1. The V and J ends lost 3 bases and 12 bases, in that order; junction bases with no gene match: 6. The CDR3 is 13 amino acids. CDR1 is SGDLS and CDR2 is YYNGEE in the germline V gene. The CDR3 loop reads CASSGTGGGELFF. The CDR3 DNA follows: TGTGCCAGCAGCGGCACAGGGGGCGGAGAACTGTTTTTT. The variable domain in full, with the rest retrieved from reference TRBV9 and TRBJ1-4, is DSGVTQTPKHLITATGQRVTLRCSPRSGDLSVYWYQQSLDQGLQFLIQYYNGEERAKGNILERFSAQQFPDLHSELNLSSLELGDSALYFCASSGTGGGELFFGSGTQLSVL.

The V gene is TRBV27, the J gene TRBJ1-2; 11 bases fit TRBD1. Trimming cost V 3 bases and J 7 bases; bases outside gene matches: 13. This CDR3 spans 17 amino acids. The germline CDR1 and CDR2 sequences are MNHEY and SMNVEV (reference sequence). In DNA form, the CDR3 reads TGTGCCAGCAGTTTTCGGGCCCTGGACAGGGGGCAGGGTGGCTACACCTTC. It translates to CASSFRALDRGQGGYTF.

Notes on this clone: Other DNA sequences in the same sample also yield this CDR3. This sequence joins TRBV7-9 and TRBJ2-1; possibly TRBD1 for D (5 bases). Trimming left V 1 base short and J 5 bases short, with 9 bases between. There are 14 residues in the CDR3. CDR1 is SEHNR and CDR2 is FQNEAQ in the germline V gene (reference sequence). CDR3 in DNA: TGTGCCAGCAGCTTAGGGGGCGGAAACAATGAGCAGTTCTTC. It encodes CASSLGGGNNEQFF.

In nucleotides, the CDR3 is TGTGCCAGCAGTTCTTTACAGCCCTCTAGCACAGATACGCAGTATTTT. The encoded protein is CASSSLQPSSTDTQYF. This rearrangement joins TRBV6-6 to TRBJ2-3; no firm D call. Germline CDR1 MNHNY, CDR2 SVGAGI (reference sequence). This CDR3 comprises 16 residues. The V and J ends lost 4 bases and 0 bases respectively, with 14 bases between them.

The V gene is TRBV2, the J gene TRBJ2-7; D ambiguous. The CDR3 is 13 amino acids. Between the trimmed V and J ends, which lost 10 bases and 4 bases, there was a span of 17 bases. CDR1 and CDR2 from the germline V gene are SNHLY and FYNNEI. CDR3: CATTQGPKYEQYF. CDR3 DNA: TGTGCCACTACGCAAGGGCCAAAATACGAGCAGTACTTC.